This T cell receptor (beta chain) was profiled in a study of blood T cell repertoires in COVID-19 (dated by TCRdb to 2019 to 2021). In terms of the full investigation: Collaborator samples came from the United States, Italy and Spain and covered acute and convalescent phases of COVID-19. The material from the prospective study consisted of cDNA or gDNA derived from T cells, B-cell-depleted T cells, or PBMCs. The dataset comprised deeply sampled blood TCRbeta repertoires from subjects exposed to, actively infected with, or recovered from COVID-19. The repertoires were made available in a free public database intended to serve as a resource for research on the immune response to SARS-CoV-2. Samples came from the ongoing ImmuneRACE study (first 160 participants) plus 1,254 subjects from 6 global collaborators. The sample metadata nearly always contained a de-identified subject ID, COVID-19 status, age in years and sex. HLA class I and class II types, where available, came from metadata supplied by the sample provider rather than from assay-based typing.

On the study overall, not on this receptor specifically: The amount of clinical and demographic metadata varied by source and participant and was provided uncurated.

With regard to this clone: Its binding antigen is unknown. Qualities for individual bases were not recorded, and no much larger clone is one base off.

Participants in the prospective study were aged roughly 18 to 100 years, lived in 24 United States geographic areas, and enrolled through a virtual design. To assign participants to cohorts, the prospective study relied on clinical history that participants themselves reported in a screening survey and a study questionnaire. Recovered participants in ImmuneRACE Cohort 3 were defined by two consecutive negative NP/OP PCR tests, clearance by a healthcare professional, or resolution of symptoms. In the prospective study, whole blood, serum and a nasopharyngeal or oropharyngeal swab were collected from each participant by mobile phlebotomists. Over a roughly 2-month period, participants in the prospective study had the option of providing additional blood draws and questionnaires. Blood samples from the prospective study were shipped frozen or at room temperature prior to DNA extraction. The germline V gene encodes CDR1 LNHDA and CDR2 SQIVND (reference sequence). V has 1 base trimmed and J has 6 bases trimmed; junction bases matching no gene number 6. From the cysteine through the phenylalanine, the CDR3 covers 16 amino acids. Only the CDR3 region is kept as DNA, spanning 48 bases read in frame from base 1.

TCRbeta CDR3 regions were amplified from genomic DNA by means of the immunoSEQ Assay, a bias-controlled multiplex PCR. In the authors' own workflow: Within the assay, amplification of reference gene primers was used to estimate how many nucleated cells each sample contained. To quantify the absolute abundance of each unique TCRbeta CDR3 rearrangement, sequence reads were collapsed and filtered. Productive Simpson clonality was computed per sample as the square root of Simpson's diversity index over productive rearrangements. Here the immuneACCESS table is served through TCRdb, limited to in-frame sequences with V and J called. Missing clones are a known gap in these copies; in checked studies unresolved V genes cover under half, and the rest lacks a known reason. D and trimming come from the DNA, and the V and J calls and clone size come from that table. The sample table lists 380,000 or so clones, about 90% of them with a count of one. Together, the top ten hold 1.3% of the sample.

The receptor's source is a man in his thirties or forties who had recovered from COVID-19. The chain couples TRBV19 to TRBJ1-4; 9 bases in between match TRBD1. The specimen sequenced was PBMCs or T cells enriched from blood (not recorded which). The bases are TGTGCCAGTAGTATAGGGGAGGGACAGGGCCATGAAAAACTGTTTTTT. The resulting protein is CASSIGEGQGHEKLFF.